Listed here is a single T cell receptor (beta chain). This CDR3 is built from 15 residues. The V end lost 4 bases, the J end lost 7 bases, and 16 bases lay between the germline ends. Per the germline V gene, CDR1 is LGHDT and CDR2 is YNNKEL (reference sequence). This entry is derived from a study of blood T cell repertoires in COVID-19. Overall study: Samples representing acute and convalescent COVID-19 were sourced from the United States, Italy and Spain. PBMCs, B-cell-depleted T cells, or T cells provided the cDNA or gDNA that made up the material.

Original processing methods: Nucleated cell counts were estimated from reference gene primer amplification. Method: immunoSEQ multiplex PCR; TCRdb's copy keeps in-frame clones and lacks some. V, J and clone size reflect that table, while D and trimming were determined from the DNA. The sample records over 90,000 clones, roughly 82% being singletons. Material: peripheral blood. The chain is built from TRBV3-1 (or the pseudogene TRBV3-2) and TRBJ2-2; possibly TRBD1 for D (6 bases). The origin of this receptor is a human donor in a cohort sampled during active COVID-19. Written as DNA, the CDR3 is TGTGCCAGCAGCCCAGGGCAGGGGCATGGCGGGGAGCTGTTTTTT. This codes for CASSPGQGHGGELFF.